The clone carrying this TCR beta chain was seen a handful of times. As yet, its antigen is unknown. Quantitative 5'-RACE was performed with molecular barcodes, and it yielded the TCR beta libraries. In TCRdb, the 5' RACE reads were re-called with MiXCR into one record per CDR3 protein. The sample carries more than 250,000 distinct CDR3 sequences, around 10% recorded once. The sample originates from a study of CD8 T cells in ankylosing spondylitis. Study-wide results and limits: Some of these motif variants have turned up before, in reports on reactive arthritis synovial fluid and blood.

The CDR3 has 13 residues. CDR1 is SGHTA and CDR2 is FQGNSA in the germline V gene. The junction had 1 base not matched to a gene; V was cut back by 3 bases and J by 6 bases. This receptor was identified in a female donor with ankylosing spondylitis or in good health (not recorded which). Sequencing was done on a sample of blood, either unsorted or a sorted T cell fraction (not recorded which). The V call is TRBV7-2, the J call TRBJ2-2, with 7 bases matching TRBD2. CDR3 sequence (DNA): TGTGCCAGCAGCTTTACTAGCGCCGGGGAGCTGTTTTTT. Amino acids: CASSFTSAGELFF.